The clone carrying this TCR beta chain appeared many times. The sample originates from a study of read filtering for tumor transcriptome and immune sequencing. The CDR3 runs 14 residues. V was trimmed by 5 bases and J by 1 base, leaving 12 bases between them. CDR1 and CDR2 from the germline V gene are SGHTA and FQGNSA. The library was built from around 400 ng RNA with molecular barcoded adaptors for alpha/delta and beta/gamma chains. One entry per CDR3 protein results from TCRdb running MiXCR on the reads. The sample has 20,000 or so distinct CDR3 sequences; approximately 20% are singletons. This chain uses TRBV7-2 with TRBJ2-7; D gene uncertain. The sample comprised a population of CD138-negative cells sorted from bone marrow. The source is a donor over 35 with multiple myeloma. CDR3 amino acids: CASSLWTDSYEQYF. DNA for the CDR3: TGTGCCAGCAGCCTTTGGACCGATTCCTACGAGCAGTACTTC.